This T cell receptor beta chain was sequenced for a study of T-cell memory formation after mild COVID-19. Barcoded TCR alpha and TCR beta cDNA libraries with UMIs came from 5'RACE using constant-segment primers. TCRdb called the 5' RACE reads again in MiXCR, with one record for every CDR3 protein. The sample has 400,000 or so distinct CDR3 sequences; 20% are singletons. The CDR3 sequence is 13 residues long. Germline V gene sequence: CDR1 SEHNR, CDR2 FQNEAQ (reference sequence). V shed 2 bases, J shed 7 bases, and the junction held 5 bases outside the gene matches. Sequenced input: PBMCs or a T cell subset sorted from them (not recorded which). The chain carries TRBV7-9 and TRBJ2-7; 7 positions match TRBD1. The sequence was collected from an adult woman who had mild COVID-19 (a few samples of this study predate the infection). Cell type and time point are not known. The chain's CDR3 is CASSLFGTEEQYF. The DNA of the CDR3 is TGTGCCAGCAGCTTATTCGGGACAGAAGAGCAGTACTTC.